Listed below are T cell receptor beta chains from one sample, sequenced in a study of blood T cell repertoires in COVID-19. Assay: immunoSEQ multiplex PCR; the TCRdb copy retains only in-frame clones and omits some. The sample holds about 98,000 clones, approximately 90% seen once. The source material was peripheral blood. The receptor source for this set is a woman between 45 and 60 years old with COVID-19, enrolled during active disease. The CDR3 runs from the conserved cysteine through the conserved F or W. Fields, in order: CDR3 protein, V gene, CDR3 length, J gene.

cdr3_aa: CAWSVGGRSPLHF
v_call: TRBV30
cdr3_length: 13
j_call: TRBJ1-6

cdr3_aa: CASSLSSGGPSLTQYF
v_call: TRBV11-3
cdr3_length: 16
j_call: TRBJ2-3

cdr3_aa: CASSEYTSGHQPQHF
v_call: TRBV2
cdr3_length: 15
j_call: TRBJ1-5

cdr3_aa: CASSSSGGALNEQFF
v_call: TRBV6-6
cdr3_length: 15
j_call: TRBJ2-1

cdr3_aa: CATSIWTSGSTDTQYF
v_call: TRBV15
cdr3_length: 16
j_call: TRBJ2-3

cdr3_aa: CASSQDRGRLF
v_call: TRBV2
cdr3_length: 11
j_call: TRBJ2-7

cdr3_aa: CASSFQQGAYGYTF
v_call: TRBV11-3
cdr3_length: 14
j_call: TRBJ1-2

cdr3_aa: CASSQEGWGSNNEKLFF
v_call: TRBV4-2
cdr3_length: 17
j_call: TRBJ1-4

cdr3_aa: CANSTELLAGGAINEQFF
v_call: TRBV5-4
cdr3_length: 18
j_call: TRBJ2-1

cdr3_aa: CASSDTGIGQPQHF
v_call: TRBV25-1
cdr3_length: 14
j_call: TRBJ1-5

cdr3_aa: CASSTGTVLEQYF
v_call: TRBV19
cdr3_length: 13
j_call: TRBJ2-7

cdr3_aa: CASKPTVTDTQYF
v_call: TRBV12-3/TRBV12-4
cdr3_length: 13
j_call: TRBJ2-3

cdr3_aa: CASSLGLTGPGNTIYF
v_call: TRBV5-8
cdr3_length: 16
j_call: TRBJ1-3

cdr3_aa: CASSLFPGNYGYTF
v_call: TRBV27
cdr3_length: 14
j_call: TRBJ1-2

cdr3_aa: CASSDRTSGTATQYF
v_call: TRBV9
cdr3_length: 15
j_call: TRBJ2-3

cdr3_aa: CARFELDPTIAVRPSTDTQYF
v_call: TRBV7-3
cdr3_length: 21
j_call: TRBJ2-3

cdr3_aa: CASNPDILNEKLFF
v_call: TRBV2
cdr3_length: 14
j_call: TRBJ1-4

cdr3_aa: CSVGSQYGYTF
v_call: TRBV20-1
cdr3_length: 11
j_call: TRBJ1-2

cdr3_aa: CASSYSPAGGYEQYF
v_call: TRBV6-5
cdr3_length: 15
j_call: TRBJ2-7

cdr3_aa: CASSPTSGGAGETQYF
v_call: TRBV7-2
cdr3_length: 16
j_call: TRBJ2-5

cdr3_aa: CASSEVGGLRTDTQYF
v_call: TRBV6-1
cdr3_length: 16
j_call: TRBJ2-3

cdr3_aa: CASSLVADQPQHF
v_call: TRBV5-1
cdr3_length: 13
j_call: TRBJ1-5

cdr3_aa: CASSAGTPEAFF
v_call: TRBV2
cdr3_length: 12
j_call: TRBJ1-1

cdr3_aa: CASSLVPSGGYEQYF
v_call: TRBV5-1
cdr3_length: 15
j_call: TRBJ2-7

cdr3_aa: CASSPGTSGGRYSYEQYF
v_call: TRBV6-2/TRBV6-3
cdr3_length: 18
j_call: TRBJ2-7

cdr3_aa: CASSSRRENTGELFF
v_call: TRBV6-2/TRBV6-3
cdr3_length: 15
j_call: TRBJ2-2

cdr3_aa: CASSYSSRGQKTQYF
v_call: TRBV6-5
cdr3_length: 15
j_call: TRBJ2-5

cdr3_aa: CASRNKGQSFYGYTF
v_call: TRBV19
cdr3_length: 15
j_call: TRBJ1-2

cdr3_aa: CASSSSGGNQPQHF
v_call: TRBV7-9
cdr3_length: 14
j_call: TRBJ1-5

cdr3_aa: CASIRGGTDTQYF
v_call: TRBV12-3/TRBV12-4
cdr3_length: 13
j_call: TRBJ2-3

cdr3_aa: CASSKAGPQETQYF
v_call: TRBV19
cdr3_length: 14
j_call: TRBJ2-5

cdr3_aa: CASSQGAYEQYF
v_call: TRBV11-3
cdr3_length: 12
j_call: TRBJ2-7

cdr3_aa: CATSDFRAGGSNEQFF
v_call: TRBV24-1
cdr3_length: 16
j_call: TRBJ2-1

cdr3_aa: CASSKMGQGYGYTF
v_call: TRBV3-1/TRBV3-2
cdr3_length: 14
j_call: TRBJ1-2

cdr3_aa: CASTTTGTGGDTQYF
v_call: TRBV5-1
cdr3_length: 15
j_call: TRBJ2-3

cdr3_aa: CASNIQGGGEKLFF
v_call: TRBV19
cdr3_length: 14
j_call: TRBJ1-4

cdr3_aa: CASSQALGLEQFF
v_call: TRBV4-2
cdr3_length: 13
j_call: TRBJ2-1

cdr3_aa: CASRSTGGGGGYTF
v_call: TRBV6-7
cdr3_length: 14
j_call: TRBJ1-2

cdr3_aa: CAIWWTSPYEQYF
v_call: TRBV21-1
cdr3_length: 13
j_call: TRBJ2-7

cdr3_aa: CASRLQGNTEAFF
v_call: TRBV6-5
cdr3_length: 13
j_call: TRBJ1-1

cdr3_aa: CASSQDLGLYGYTF
v_call: TRBV14
cdr3_length: 14
j_call: TRBJ1-2

cdr3_aa: CASSLAPQGAEGEQFF
v_call: TRBV5-1
cdr3_length: 16
j_call: TRBJ2-1

cdr3_aa: CASSPRQGQETQYF
v_call: TRBV2
cdr3_length: 14
j_call: TRBJ2-5

cdr3_aa: CASTGGSAGNTIYF
v_call: TRBV19
cdr3_length: 14
j_call: TRBJ1-3

cdr3_aa: CATSLGAANSPLHF
v_call: TRBV24-1
cdr3_length: 14
j_call: TRBJ1-6

cdr3_aa: CASGLYAPGQGYEQYF
v_call: TRBV12-5
cdr3_length: 16
j_call: TRBJ2-7

cdr3_aa: CASSQDRGRPGKLFF
v_call: TRBV4-3
cdr3_length: 15
j_call: TRBJ1-4

cdr3_aa: CASRGTGRETQYF
v_call: TRBV12-3/TRBV12-4
cdr3_length: 13
j_call: TRBJ2-5

cdr3_aa: CASSLGVGGAEETQYF
v_call: TRBV11-3
cdr3_length: 16
j_call: TRBJ2-5

cdr3_aa: CASVAGSVETQYF
v_call: TRBV10-2
cdr3_length: 13
j_call: TRBJ2-5

cdr3_aa: CASSLWTSGGLTDTQYF
v_call: TRBV28
cdr3_length: 17
j_call: TRBJ2-3

cdr3_aa: CASSLGTGVGYTF
v_call: TRBV7-2
cdr3_length: 13
j_call: TRBJ1-2

cdr3_aa: CASSLAARGGTEAFF
v_call: TRBV5-1
cdr3_length: 15
j_call: TRBJ1-1

cdr3_aa: CASSILTGTASSNQPQHF
v_call: TRBV19
cdr3_length: 18
j_call: TRBJ1-5

cdr3_aa: CARTGPSGEPNPTDTQYF
v_call: TRBV2
cdr3_length: 18
j_call: TRBJ2-3

cdr3_aa: CASSLFEQGADEQYF
v_call: TRBV7-9
cdr3_length: 15
j_call: TRBJ2-7

cdr3_aa: CASIGERGQGYTF
v_call: TRBV6-6
cdr3_length: 13
j_call: TRBJ1-2